What follows are 23 T cell receptor beta chains derived from one specimen sequenced in a study of metastatic and nonmetastatic thyroid tumors. TCRdb re-analyzed the PCR reads using MiXCR. Of about 92,000 clones in the sample, more than 12% are singletons; the top ten hold around 3.3%. All patients were treatment-naive before thyroid surgery. Material: blood. All receptors come from a female donor with papillary thyroid cancer or a benign thyroid nodule (not recorded which). Some clones in this sample may be carry-over from other donors' samples.

This clone has ten or more counts. This sequence joins TRBV6-4 and TRBJ2-1; 9 bases match TRBD2. There are 15 residues in the CDR3. J was trimmed by 9 bases and V by 0 bases; bases with no gene match: 6. Per germline, CDR1 MRHNA and CDR2 SNTAGT. CDR3 region: CASSDSAGGPGEQFF. In nucleotides, the CDR3 is TGTGCCAGCAGTGACTCGGCGGGGGGGCCCGGTGAGCAGTTCTTC.

The chain is built from TRBV30 and TRBJ1-5; D not resolved. V shed 5 bases and J shed 7 bases, with 15 bases lying between them. Germline values: CDR1 GTSNPN, CDR2 SVGIG (reference sequence). This CDR3 contains 13 residues. CDR3 in amino acids: CAWDHNRGQPQHF. In nucleotides, the CDR3 is TGTGCCTGGGACCACAATCGGGGACAGCCCCAGCATTTT.

As regards this clone: Possible read error: a much larger clone is one base away. The chain joins TRBV7-9 to TRBJ1-2; D perhaps matches TRBD1 (5 bases). CDR3 length: 12 residues. The V gene's germline CDR1 is SEHNR and CDR2 FQNEAQ (reference sequence). The ends were cut back, 5 bases at V and 7 bases at J, with 11 bases in the middle. The DNA for the CDR3 is TGTGCCAGCAGCCTAGGGACGTCTGGCTACACCTTC. This codes for CASSLGTSGYTF.

This sequence joins TRBV5-1 and TRBJ2-1; 9 bases fit TRBD2. V shed 4 bases and J 14 bases; nucleotides not matched to a gene: 19. Germline V CDR1 and CDR2: SGHRS, YFSETQ. This CDR3 has 16 residues. The CDR3 protein is CASSPVVAGVIGRKFF. Written as DNA, the CDR3 is TGCGCCAGCAGCCCGGTGGTAGCGGGGGTTATAGGGAGGAAGTTCTTC.

This clone occurred a few times. A single base separates this from a much larger clone, so it may be a read error. The rearrangement links TRBV5-1 to TRBJ2-7; weak D call: TRBD1 (6 bases). This CDR3 contains 19 residues. The V and J ends lost 1 base and 2 bases respectively, with 25 bases between them. Germline values: CDR1 SGHRS, CDR2 YFSETQ. CDR3 sequence reads: CASSLSGPGSGTNAYEQYF. The CDR3, as DNA: TGCGCCAGCAGCTTGTCTGGCCCTGGGTCCGGGACAAATGCCTACGAGCAGTACTTC.

With regard to this clone: A clone one base away is much larger, so this may be a read error. This CDR3 is also generated by other DNA sequences in the sample. The CDR3 loop reads CASSQEGVTYEQYF. The CDR3 region has the DNA TGCGCCAGCAGCCAAGAAGGTGTAACCTACGAGCAGTACTTC. The V call is TRBV4-1, the J call TRBJ2-7; no clear D. Germline V CDR1 and CDR2: MGHRA, YSYEKL. V lost 0 bases and J 2 bases, leaving 8 bases between the germline ends. This CDR3 is 14 amino acids long.

This clone was seen repeatedly, ten times or more. The V and J genes are TRBV6-4 and TRBJ2-2, with D possibly called TRBD1 or TRBD2 (5 bases each). From germline, CDR1 is MRHNA and CDR2 SNTAGT. V shed 3 bases and J shed 6 bases, with 5 bases lying between them. The CDR3 length is 12 residues. DNA for the CDR3: TGTGCCAGCAGTGAGGGGGCCGGGGAGCTGTTTTTT. Protein sequence: CASSEGAGELFF.

As for this clone: This could be a read error, since a much larger clone is one nucleotide away. Distinct nucleotide sequences in the sample also encode this CDR3. The V call is TRBV30, the J call TRBJ2-2; TRBD2 is a possible D gene (5 bases). The CDR3 covers 16 residues. In germline, CDR1 is GTSNPN, CDR2 SVGIG (reference sequence). V lost 1 base and J lost 6, with 18 bases in between. The CDR3 here is CAWSATRGPLPGELFF. CDR3 coding DNA: TGTGCCTGGAGTGCTACCCGGGGTCCCCTCCCCGGGGAGCTGTTTTTT.

This clone was found many times. The J gene is TRBJ1-2, the V gene TRBV12-3 or TRBV12-4, with TRBD1 matching 7 bases. The trim removed 6 bases at V and 0 bases at J, leaving 1 base unmatched. This CDR3 spans 13 amino acids. CDR3 amino acids: CASRTGSNYGYTF. CDR3 coding DNA: TGTGCCAGCAGGACAGGGTCTAACTATGGCTACACCTTC.

This clone has a count of ten or more. The chain employs TRBV6-1 and TRBJ2-7; TRBD1 might be the D (5 bases). The CDR3 has 13 residues. In germline, CDR1 is MNHNS, CDR2 SASEGT. V lost 2 bases to trimming and J lost 2 bases, with 7 bases between them. CDR3 protein: CASSEQGPYEQYF. Here the CDR3 DNA reads TGTGCCAGCAGTGAACAGGGCCCCTACGAGCAGTACTTC.

This clone has a count of ten or more. This sequence joins TRBV28 and TRBJ2-1; 7 bases fit TRBD2. After removal of 6 bases from V and 5 bases from J, the junction contained 10 bases not matched to a gene. The germline V gene has CDR1 MDHEN and CDR2 SYDVKM. The CDR3 covers 15 residues. CDR3 loop: CASRLKRGINNEQFF. DNA for the CDR3: TGTGCCAGCAGACTCAAGCGGGGTATCAACAATGAGCAGTTCTTC.

The sample holds a few counts of this clone. This may stem from a read error, because a much larger clone lies one nucleotide away. The V and J genes are TRBV5-6 and TRBJ2-7; D ambiguous. V was shortened by 0 bases and J by 1 base, with 11 bases between the two germline ends. Germline loops: CDR1 SGHDT, CDR2 YYEEEE. The CDR3 runs to 15 residues. The DNA for the CDR3 is TGTGCCAGCAGCTTGGGGCAGGTAATGTCCTACGAGCAGTACTTC. Translating gives CASSLGQVMSYEQYF.

This clone appeared many times. The same CDR3 can be traced to other DNA sequences in this sample. This chain joins TRBV11-2 and TRBJ2-3; 14 positions agree with TRBD2. This CDR3 contains 17 residues. Germline V lookup: CDR1 SGHAT, CDR2 FQNNGV. After removal of 5 bases from V and 5 bases from J, the junction contained 9 bases not matched to a gene. CDR3 sequence: CASSTRLAGGPGDTQYF. Here the CDR3 DNA reads TGTGCCAGCAGCACGCGACTAGCGGGGGGGCCTGGAGATACGCAGTATTTT.

In its sample, this clone was seen many times. V and J are TRBV28 and TRBJ2-7, with 16 bases that match TRBD2. CDR3 length equals 16 residues. CDR1 MDHEN and CDR2 SYDVKM come from the germline V gene. Trimming cost V 7 bases and J 3 bases; bases outside gene matches: 6. The CDR3 DNA is TGTGCCAGCACCATAGGGACTAGCGGGGGGGTCTACGAGCAGTACTTC. Translation gives CASTIGTSGGVYEQYF.

Comments on this clone: This sequence may be a read error, since a much larger clone differs from it by one base. This chain links TRBV14 with TRBJ1-2; D perhaps matches TRBD1 (5 bases). Germline loops: CDR1 SGHDN, CDR2 FVKESK. V lost 7 bases and J lost 6, with 21 bases in between. This CDR3 has 15 amino acids. The CDR3 DNA is TGTGCCAGCATCCCCCCGGGACCAGCGACGAATGGCTACACCTTC. Protein: CASIPPGPATNGYTF.

This clone has a count of ten or more. The V gene is TRBV6-1, the J gene TRBJ1-1, with D perhaps matching TRBD1 (6 bases). Germline CDR1 MNHNS, CDR2 SASEGT. The V gene lost 6 bases and the J gene lost 0 bases, with 11 bases spanning the gap. The CDR3 has 14 residues. CDR3 DNA: TGTGCCAGCAGCCGTGGACAGTTGAACACTGAAGCTTTCTTT. Translation: CASSRGQLNTEAFF.

This clone was recorded at least ten times. The genes are TRBV5-1 and TRBJ2-7; D ambiguous. The germline CDR1 and CDR2 sequences are SGHRS and YFSETQ. The CDR3 length is 14 residues. V lost 0 bases to trimming and J lost 0 bases, with 7 bases between them. This CDR3 reads CASSLVASSYEQYF. The CDR3 coding sequence is TGCGCCAGCAGCTTGGTAGCCAGCTCCTACGAGCAGTACTTC. The variable domain in full, with the rest retrieved from reference TRBV5-1 and TRBJ2-7, is KAGVTQTPRYLIKTRGQQVTLSCSPISGHRSVSWYQQTPGQGLQFLFEYFSETQRNKGNFPGRFSGRQFSNSRSEMNVSTLELGDSALYLCASSLVASSYEQYFGPGTRLTVT.

This clone was detected ten times or more. The chain links TRBV4-2 to TRBJ1-1; 10 bases agree with TRBD1. V lost 4 bases to trimming and J lost 4 bases; unmatched junction nucleotides: 12. The CDR3 runs 17 residues. Per the germline V gene, CDR1 is LGHNA and CDR2 is YNFKEQ. CDR3 protein: CASSPTGGRGPGTEAFF. Written as DNA, the CDR3 is TGTGCCAGCAGCCCGACAGGGGGCAGAGGTCCGGGCACTGAAGCTTTCTTT.

With regard to this clone: A read error is possible here, since a much larger clone lies one base away. The chain is built from TRBV27 and TRBJ2-3; unclear D gene. CDR3 length equals 11 residues. Germline CDR1 is MNHEY and CDR2 is SMNVEV (reference sequence). Between the trimmed V and J ends, which lost 2 bases and 6 bases, there was a span of 3 bases. As DNA, the CDR3 is TGTGCCAGCAGTTTACGGGATACGCAGTATTTT. Encoded protein: CASSLRDTQYF.

For this clone: Within the sample, other DNA sequences also encode this same CDR3. The chain uses TRBV28 and TRBJ1-2, with TRBD1 matching over 8 bases. This CDR3 spans 17 amino acids. Trimming took 5 bases from V and 3 from J; bases not matched to a gene: 14. Per the germline V gene, CDR1 is MDHEN and CDR2 is SYDVKM. This chain's CDR3 is CASSPLGGTGIDYGYTF. CDR3 bases: TGTGCCAGCAGTCCATTGGGCGGGACAGGAATAGACTATGGCTACACCTTC.

The chain is built from TRBV20-1 and TRBJ1-2; D is undetermined. Germline CDR1 and CDR2: DFQATT and SNEGSKA (reference sequence). The ends were cut back, 8 bases at V and 8 bases at J, with 18 bases in the middle. CDR3 size: 12 residues. The CDR3 coding sequence is TGCAGTTCTTCCGGAAAGTCGCTCGGCTACACCTTC. This translates into CSSSGKSLGYTF.

In this sample, this clone turned up many times. The V call is TRBV12-3 or TRBV12-4, the J call TRBJ2-3; no reliable D call. Between the trimmed V and J ends, which lost 0 bases and 3 bases, there was a span of 7 bases. The CDR3 runs 14 residues. This CDR3 reads CASSLAGATDTQYF. The CDR3 DNA reads TGTGCCAGCAGTTTAGCTGGAGCTACAGATACGCAGTATTTT.

This clone was counted ten times or more. The rearrangement joins TRBV7-2 to TRBJ1-2; D may be TRBD1 (5 bases). Germline V CDR1 and CDR2: SGHTA, FQGNSA. The V end lost 0 bases, the J end lost 2 bases, and 10 bases lay between the germline ends. This CDR3 comprises 15 residues. Here the CDR3 DNA reads TGTGCCAGCAGCTTAGCCCCGGGGGGAAACTATGGCTACACCTTC. It translates to CASSLAPGGNYGYTF.